These 30 T cell receptor beta chains share one sample of origin, sequenced in a study of beta chain features in type 1 diabetes. Findings of the study overall: Moderate but significant shortening of TCRB CDR3s was recorded in all four CD4+ subsets from Type 1 diabetes patients.

Investigators reverse transcribed all isolated RNA, so they sequenced expressed TCRB transcripts. Assay used: immunoSEQ multiplex PCR; TCRdb lists only in-frame clones, some missing. The sample has 640,000 or so clones, around 15% seen once; the top ten hold approximately 0.042%. Their antigens remain unidentified. The sequencing input was naive CD4+ T cells from blood. These TCRs come from a man between 18 and 29 years old with type 1 diabetes.

This clone was detected only a few times. The V and J genes are TRBV5-6 and TRBJ1-2; the D is unclear. The CDR3 runs to 15 residues. CDR1 is SGHDT and CDR2 is YYEEEE in the germline V gene. Deletions cut 0 bases from V and 5 bases from J, with 14 bases between. The CDR3: CASSLVVEVNYGYTF. The CDR3 DNA is TGTGCCAGCAGCTTGGTGGTGGAGGTGAATTATGGCTACACCTTC.

The chain employs TRBV30 and TRBJ1-6; D call uncertain. CDR3 length: 15 residues. Trimming shortened V by 2 bases and J by 6 bases, and 14 bases separated the two germline ends. CDR1 and CDR2 from the germline V gene are GTSNPN and SVGIG (reference sequence). The CDR3: CAWSTWGAANSPLHF. The CDR3, as DNA: TGTGCCTGGAGTACATGGGGAGCCGCTAATTCACCCCTCCACTTT.

The J gene is TRBJ2-7, the V gene TRBV7-2; 8 nucleotides align to TRBD2. From germline, CDR1 is SGHTA and CDR2 FQGNSA. V dropped 4 bases and J dropped 2; count of bases not matched to a gene: 7. CDR3 length: 15 amino acids. The CDR3 DNA reads TGTGCCAGCAGCTCCACAGCGGGAGAGACCTACGAGCAGTACTTC. Translated, it gives CASSSTAGETYEQYF. Full variable domain (outside the CDR3, taken from reference TRBV7-2 and TRBJ2-7): GAGVSQSPSNKVTEKGKDVELRCDPISGHTALYWYRQSLGQGLEFLIYFQGNSAPDKSGLPSDRFSAERTGGSVSTLTIQRTQQEDSAVYLCASSSTAGETYEQYFGPGTRLTVT.

The CDR3 DNA sequence: TGTGCCAGCAGTTCATCCGGGACAGCCTTTTCCTACGAGCAGTACTTC. Protein product: CASSSSGTAFSYEQYF. This rearrangement joins TRBV27 to TRBJ2-7; 7 positions match TRBD1. This CDR3 has 16 residues. V lost 4 bases and J lost 1; bases outside the gene matches: 10. Per germline, CDR1 MNHEY and CDR2 SMNVEV (reference sequence).

With respect to this clone: The CDR3 carries no conserved terminal phenylalanine or tryptophan, so it likely arises from a read error. The limits of the CDR3 on the DNA are not certain, so only TCRdb's listed CDR3 is given. The genes are TRBV18 and TRBJ1-3. A total of 8 residues make up the CDR3, ends included. The germline CDR1 and CDR2 sequences are KGHSH and LQKENI. The CDR3 sequence is CASSPRSC.

The table lists this clone with a few counts. The rearrangement joins TRBV7-3 to TRBJ2-5; the D gene is possibly TRBD1 (5 bases). V lost 4 bases and J 5 bases, leaving 8 bases between the germline ends. CDR1 and CDR2 (germline): SGHTA, FQGTGA. The CDR3 has 12 amino acids. CDR3 amino acids: CASSSGSETQYF. The CDR3 nucleotides are TGTGCCAGCAGCTCAGGGTCCGAGACCCAGTACTTC.

This clone was detected a few times. The chain recombines TRBV30 with TRBJ2-7; 7 nucleotides agree with TRBD2. There are 17 residues in the CDR3. V was pared by 2 bases and J by 9 bases, with 22 bases of the junction left unmatched. Germline CDR1 and CDR2: GTSNPN and SVGIG (reference sequence). This CDR3 reads CAWSSAGLPPFGLPQYF. The CDR3 DNA reads TGTGCCTGGAGTTCAGCGGGACTCCCTCCCTTCGGTTTGCCGCAGTACTTC.

The DNA of the CDR3 is TGTGCCAGCAGCTCCCTACGGCCGAGCGGGGTCTACAATGAGCAGTTCTTC. This sequence encodes CASSSLRPSGVYNEQFF. V usage is TRBV7-2 and J usage is TRBJ2-1; the match to TRBD2 covers 7 bases. V shed 4 bases and J 3 bases; nucleotides not matched to a gene: 12. CDR3 length equals 17 residues. Germline V CDR1 and CDR2: SGHTA, FQGNSA.

The sample holds a few counts of this clone. The chain recombines TRBV7-9 with TRBJ2-7; 11 positions match TRBD1. J was trimmed by 0 bases and V by 5 bases; bases with no gene match: 15. Looked up from germline, CDR1 is SEHNR and CDR2 is FQNEAQ (reference sequence). There are 19 residues in the CDR3. DNA of the CDR3: TGTGCCAGCAGCCATGTCGGGGGACAGGGGGTTCTTAGCTCCTACGAGCAGTACTTC. As protein: CASSHVGGQGVLSSYEQYF.

The gene calls are TRBV4-1 and TRBJ1-4, with D tentatively TRBD1 (5 bases). This CDR3 is 15 amino acids long. From germline, CDR1 is MGHRA and CDR2 YSYEKL. Trimming took 1 base from V and 6 from J, leaving 12 bases between them. The chain's CDR3 is CASSQGEGGDEKLFF. The DNA of the CDR3 is TGCGCCAGCAGCCAAGGTGAGGGAGGGGATGAAAAACTGTTTTTT.

CDR3 sequence reads: CASSFAGQQETQYF. For the CDR3, the DNA is TGTGCCAGCAGCTTTGCGGGACAGCAAGAGACCCAGTACTTC. This chain uses TRBV7-3 with TRBJ2-5, with D possibly being TRBD1 (7 bases). The CDR3 sequence is 14 residues long. Trimming stripped 3 bases from V and 2 bases from J, with 10 bases between. CDR1 is SGHTA and CDR2 is FQGTGA in the germline V gene.

The chain links TRBV5-4 to TRBJ1-2; D gene uncertain. V was trimmed by 0 bases and J by 8 bases, leaving 11 bases between them. CDR1 is SGHNT, CDR2 YYREEE, per germline (reference sequence). The CDR3 totals 13 residues. For the CDR3, the DNA is TGTGCCAGCAGCTTGGGATCCGAGCGGGGCTACACCTTC. Its translation is CASSLGSERGYTF.

The chain joins TRBV10-3 to TRBJ2-4; 7 bases agree with TRBD1. Germline trimming cut 4 bases from V and 2 bases from J; bases unmatched to any gene: 5. Germline-derived CDR1 and CDR2 are ENHRY and SYGVKD. This CDR3 has 15 amino acids. The CDR3 region is CAISVQGTTKNIQYF. The CDR3 DNA reads as TGTGCCATCAGTGTACAGGGGACAACCAAAAACATTCAGTACTTC.

This clone was counted a few times. The chain combines TRBV4-1 with TRBJ1-1; D not resolved. Trimming removed 1 base from V and 2 bases from J, with 11 bases in between. Germline CDR1 is MGHRA and CDR2 is YSYEKL. The CDR3 covers 15 residues. In nucleotides, the CDR3 is TGCGCCAGCAGCCAAGTAGGTCGGAGTAACACTGAAGCTTTCTTT. Translated, it gives CASSQVGRSNTEAFF.

This sequence joins TRBV9 and TRBJ2-3; no clear D. V lost 4 bases to trimming and J lost 5 bases, with 11 bases between them. The germline gives CDR1 SGDLS, CDR2 YYNGEE. This CDR3 has 13 amino acids. In DNA form, the CDR3 reads TGTGCCAGCAGCACTCACGGGCAAGATACGCAGTATTTT. Translating it yields CASSTHGQDTQYF.

As regards this clone: Other DNA sequences from this sample encode an identical CDR3 as well. The rearrangement links TRBV30 to TRBJ2-7, with D possibly matching TRBD1 (5 bases). V was trimmed by 0 bases and J by 2 bases, leaving 8 bases between them. The CDR3 totals 13 residues. Germline values: CDR1 GTSNPN, CDR2 SVGIG (reference sequence). This CDR3 is CAWSVQVTYEQYF. The CDR3 coding sequence is TGTGCCTGGAGTGTACAGGTTACCTACGAGCAGTACTTC.

This chain connects TRBV4-2 to TRBJ2-2; either TRBD1 or TRBD2 may fit D (5 bases each). The CDR3 runs to 16 residues. The V and J ends lost 0 bases and 5 bases respectively, with 13 bases between them. Looked up from germline, CDR1 is LGHNA and CDR2 is YNFKEQ. The CDR3 protein is CASSQDRGVGTGELFF. CDR3 nucleotide sequence: TGTGCCAGCAGCCAAGATCGAGGGGTGGGGACCGGGGAGCTGTTTTTT.

The chain is built from TRBV7-2 and TRBJ1-1; 7 bases are shared with TRBD1. From germline, CDR1 is SGHTA and CDR2 FQGNSA. V gave up 4 bases and J gave up 4 bases; unmatched junction bases: 6. This CDR3 comprises 14 residues. CDR3 sequence (DNA): TGTGCCAGCAGCTATGACAGGGTTGTCACTGAAGCTTTCTTT. Amino acid sequence: CASSYDRVVTEAFF.

With regard to this clone: Within the sample, other DNA sequences also encode this same CDR3. This chain's CDR3 is CASSPGGNTGELFF. DNA for the CDR3: TGTGCCAGCAGCCCAGGGGGGAACACCGGGGAGCTGTTTTTT. The chain has TRBV7-2 and TRBJ2-2; TRBD1 matches 7 bases. Germline V gives CDR1 SGHTA, CDR2 FQGNSA. The CDR3 sequence is 14 residues long. V shed 5 bases, J shed 1 base, and the junction held 1 base outside the gene matches.

This clone was seen only a few times. The V call is TRBV5-1, the J call TRBJ2-2; 10 bases are a match to TRBD2. The CDR3 extends over 17 amino acids. V dropped 1 base and J dropped 5; count of bases not matched to a gene: 8. Germline lookup yields CDR1 SGHRS and CDR2 YFSETQ. CDR3 nucleotides: TGCGCCAGCAGCTTGATGAGCGGGAGGGCCGGGACCGGGGAGCTGTTTTTT. Translating gives CASSLMSGRAGTGELFF.

This clone was detected a few times. The chain employs TRBV23-1 and TRBJ2-6, with TRBD1 matching over 11 bases. TRBV23-1 is annotated as an ORF whose role is uncertain. This CDR3 has 19 amino acids. With V trimmed by 4 bases and J by 0 bases, 8 bases remained unmatched. CDR3 amino acids: CASSPRRGTGGSGANVLTF. The CDR3 DNA reads as TGCGCCAGCAGTCCACGGAGAGGGACAGGGGGCTCTGGGGCCAACGTCCTGACTTTC.

This chain links TRBV7-9 with TRBJ1-1; D is possibly TRBD1 (5 bases). V was clipped by 0 bases and J by 4 bases, with 15 bases between them. This CDR3 contains 16 residues. The germline CDR1 and CDR2 sequences are SEHNR and FQNEAQ (reference sequence). CDR3: CASSLAATRGTTEAFF. Written as DNA, the CDR3 is TGTGCCAGCAGCTTAGCGGCGACTCGTGGGACCACTGAAGCTTTCTTT.

This clone was counted a few times. The chain carries TRBV13 and TRBJ2-1, with D possibly TRBD2 on 5 matching bases. The V end was cut by 2 bases, the J end by 12 bases, with 8 bases between. In germline, CDR1 is PRHDT, CDR2 FYEKMQ (reference sequence). The CDR3 spans 11 residues. The CDR3 DNA reads TGTGCCAGCAGCTTAAAACTAGGGCAGTTCTTC. Translation gives CASSLKLGQFF. Full variable domain (outside the CDR3, taken from reference TRBV13 and TRBJ2-1): AAGVIQSPRHLIKEKRETATLKCYPIPRHDTVYWYQQGPGQDPQFLISFYEKMQSDKGSIPDRFSAQQFSDYHSELNMSSLELGDSALYFCASSLKLGQFFGPGTRLTVL.

The chain recombines TRBV10-3 with TRBJ2-2, with 10 bases matching TRBD2. CDR3 length: 16 amino acids. CDR1 and CDR2 (germline): ENHRY, SYGVKD. V dropped 6 bases and J dropped 3; count of bases not matched to a gene: 7. The CDR3 sequence: CAISARLAGDTGELFF. Here the CDR3 DNA reads TGTGCCATCAGCGCACGTCTAGCGGGGGACACCGGGGAGCTGTTTTTT.

This clone came up a few times. The rearrangement uses TRBV29-1 and TRBJ2-1, with 9 bases lining up with TRBD2. V lost 0 bases and J lost 4; bases outside the gene matches: 10. Germline V CDR1 and CDR2: SQVTM, ANQGSEA. This CDR3 spans 17 amino acids. CDR3 loop: CSVEDGQAGGYYNEQFF. DNA of the CDR3: TGCAGCGTTGAAGATGGGCAGGCGGGGGGGTATTACAATGAGCAGTTCTTC.

The V gene is TRBV10-3, the J gene TRBJ1-6, with unresolved D. V was pared by 0 bases and J by 10 bases, with 7 bases between. There are 13 residues in the CDR3. The germline V gene has CDR1 ENHRY and CDR2 SYGVKD. CDR3 in amino acids: CAISESGVSPLHF. DNA for the CDR3: TGTGCCATCAGTGAGTCCGGGGTGTCACCCCTCCACTTT.

The chain couples TRBV30 to TRBJ2-1; D possibly matches TRBD1 or TRBD2 (5 bases each). CDR1 and CDR2 (germline): GTSNPN, SVGIG (reference sequence). There are 14 residues in the CDR3. The germline V and J ends were trimmed by 3 bases and 4 bases, with 13 bases remaining between them. CDR3 region: CAWRTGTAYNEQFF. The CDR3 DNA reads as TGTGCCTGGAGAACCGGGACGGCGTACAATGAGCAGTTCTTC. The full variable domain, with the rest looked up from reference TRBV30 and TRBJ2-1, is SQTIHQWPATLVQPVGSPLSLECTVEGTSNPNLYWYRQAAGRGLQLLFYSVGIGQISSEVPQNLSASRPQDRQFILSSKKLLLSDSGFYLCAWRTGTAYNEQFFGPGTRLTVL.

There are a few counts of this clone. The rearrangement links TRBV7-2 to TRBJ1-4; no definite D call. This CDR3 is 13 amino acids long. Germline CDR1 reads SGHTA; CDR2 reads FQGNSA. Trimming stripped 5 bases from V and 6 bases from J, with 10 bases between. The CDR3 loop is CASSQVGYEKLFF. The CDR3 coding sequence is TGTGCCAGCAGCCAAGTGGGTTATGAAAAACTGTTTTTT.

This clone has a handful of counts. The chain uses TRBV7-9 and TRBJ2-2; 7 positions match TRBD2. This CDR3 spans 18 amino acids. The ends lost 3 bases at V and 1 base at J; junction bases unmatched: 11. Germline-derived CDR1 and CDR2 are SEHNR and FQNEAQ (reference sequence). The CDR3 loop is CASSLRGSSSGNTGELFF. CDR3 coding DNA: TGTGCCAGCAGCTTGCGGGGGTCTTCCAGCGGGAACACCGGGGAGCTGTTTTTT. The entire variable domain, with the rest obtained from reference TRBV7-9 and TRBJ2-2, is as follows: DTGVSQNPRHKITKRGQNVTFRCDPISEHNRLYWYRQTLGQGPEFLTYFQNEAQLEKSRLLSDRFSAERPKGSFSTLEIQRTEQGDSAMYLCASSLRGSSSGNTGELFFGEGSRLTVL.

This clone has just a few counts. The rearrangement links TRBV7-9 to TRBJ1-5; 7 positions match TRBD1. Trimming at V came to 5 bases and at J to 4 bases, leaving 8 bases not matched to a gene. CDR3 size: 15 residues. Germline CDR1 and CDR2: SEHNR and FQNEAQ (reference sequence). CDR3 sequence: CASSLPGGGNQPQHF. The CDR3 DNA reads as TGTGCCAGCAGCCTCCCAGGGGGAGGGAATCAGCCCCAGCATTTT. Variable domain in full (rest from reference TRBV7-9 and TRBJ1-5): DTGVSQNPRHKITKRGQNVTFRCDPISEHNRLYWYRQTLGQGPEFLTYFQNEAQLEKSRLLSDRFSAERPKGSFSTLEIQRTEQGDSAMYLCASSLPGGGNQPQHFGDGTRLSIL.